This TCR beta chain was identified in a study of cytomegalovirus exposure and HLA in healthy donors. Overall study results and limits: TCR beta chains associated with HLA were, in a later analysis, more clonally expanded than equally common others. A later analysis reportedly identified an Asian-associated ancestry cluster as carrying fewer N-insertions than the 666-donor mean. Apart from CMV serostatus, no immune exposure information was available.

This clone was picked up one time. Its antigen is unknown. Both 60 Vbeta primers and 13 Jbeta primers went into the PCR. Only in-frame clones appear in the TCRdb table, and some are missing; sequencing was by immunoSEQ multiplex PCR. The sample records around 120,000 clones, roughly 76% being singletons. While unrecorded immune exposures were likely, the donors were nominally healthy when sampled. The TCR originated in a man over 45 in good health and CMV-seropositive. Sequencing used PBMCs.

The CDR3 DNA reads TGCGCCAGCACCGAAGGGCCGGGGGCTGGGGCCAACGTCCTGACTTTC. This translates into CASTEGPGAGANVLTF. The chain carries TRBV4-1 and TRBJ2-6; TRBD2 might be the D (6 bases). The CDR3 loop spans 16 amino acids. Germline CDR1 reads MGHRA; CDR2 reads YSYEKL. Trimming shortened V by 7 bases and J by 2 bases, and 15 bases separated the two germline ends.